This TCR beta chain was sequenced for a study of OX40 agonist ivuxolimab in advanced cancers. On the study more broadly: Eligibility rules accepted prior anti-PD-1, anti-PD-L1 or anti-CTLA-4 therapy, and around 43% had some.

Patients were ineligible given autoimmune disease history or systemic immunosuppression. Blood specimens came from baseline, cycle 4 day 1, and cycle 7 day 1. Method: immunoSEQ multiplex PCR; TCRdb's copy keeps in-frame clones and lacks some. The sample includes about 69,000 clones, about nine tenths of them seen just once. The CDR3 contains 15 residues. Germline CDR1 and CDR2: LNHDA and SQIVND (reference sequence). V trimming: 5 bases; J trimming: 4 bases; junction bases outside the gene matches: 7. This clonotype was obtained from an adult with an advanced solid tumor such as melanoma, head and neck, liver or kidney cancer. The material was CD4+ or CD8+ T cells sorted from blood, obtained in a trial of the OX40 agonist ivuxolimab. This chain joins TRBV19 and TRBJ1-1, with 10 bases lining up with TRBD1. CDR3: CASSAHRDRGTEAFF. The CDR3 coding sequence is TGTGCCAGTAGTGCTCACCGGGACAGGGGCACTGAAGCTTTCTTT.